This entry features one T cell receptor delta chain sequence. A far larger clone is a single base away, which makes a read error likely. TCRdb re-called clones from the RT-PCR reads via CATT. Here the sample spans some 980 delta-chain clones, 12% being singletons. CDR3 length equals 18 residues. J was trimmed by 4 bases and V by 0 bases; bases with no gene match: 10. Germline-derived CDR1 and CDR2 are GEAIGNYY and EKD. This specimen belongs to a study of gamma-delta T cells after stem cell transplantation. Sequencing was done on a sample of gamma-delta T cells. The chain links TRDV2 to TRDJ1; 13 nucleotides line up with TRDD3. The TCR sequence derives from a human donor. It is not recorded whose cells these are; they may come from a transplant donor. CDR3 region: CACDTVSTGGYGDDKLIF. DNA of the CDR3: TGTGCCTGTGACACCGTTAGTACTGGGGGATACGGGGACGATAAACTCATCTTT.